This TCR beta chain derives from a study of blood T cells in healthy people across ages. Broader study findings: Per million T cells, the diversity of TCR beta decreased roughly linearly as age advanced.

It was with a sample-barcoded 5' primer and a J-beta primer mix that a second PCR of about 7 to 12 cycles was run. TCRdb passed the 5' RACE reads through MiXCR, listing each CDR3 protein once. The sample consists of fewer than 1 million distinct CDR3 sequences, approximately 44% of them appearing once. This clonotype was observed a few times. What it binds is not known. Trimming cost V 5 bases and J 2 bases; bases outside gene matches: 11. Germline-derived CDR1 and CDR2 are SGHTA and FQGNSA. The CDR3 has 16 amino acids. This clonotype was sampled from a man between 60 and 70 years old in good health. This chain uses TRBV7-2 with TRBJ2-7, with 8 bases aligning to TRBD2. The specimen sequenced was blood. CDR3 sequence: CASSILAGGSPYEQYF. The CDR3 nucleotides read TGTGCCAGCAGCATCCTAGCGGGTGGTTCCCCCTACGAGCAGTACTTC.